This TCR beta chain was recorded in a study of cytomegalovirus exposure and HLA in healthy donors. Study-wide results and limits: Being indistinguishable, some V segments were excluded, TRBV6-2 and TRBV6-3 among them. The study put 150 to 200 TCR beta chains on its list as cytomegalovirus-associated. HLA-A and HLA-B allele assignments for most subjects were reportedly predicted accurately using TCR beta sequences. Presence/absence analyses treated sequencing depth as roughly uniform across donors.

CDR3 length: 12 residues. The germline V and J ends were trimmed by 6 bases and 5 bases, with 11 bases remaining between them. Germline V CDR1 and CDR2: MDHEN, SYDVKM. With regard to this clone: Its specificity is unknown.

PCR employed 60 Vbeta and 13 Jbeta primers. The assay was immunoSEQ multiplex PCR, and TCRdb's table has in-frame clones only and misses some. The repertoire consists of about 160,000 clones, with around 69% occurring once and the leading ten covering over 2.5%. Sequenced sample: PBMCs. This chain links TRBV28 with TRBJ2-7; possibly TRBD2 for D (5 bases). This TCR was sampled from a woman in her thirties in good health and CMV-seronegative. CDR3 nucleotides: TGTGCCAGCAGCATTATGCGGGACGAGCAGTACTTC. Translated, it gives CASSIMRDEQYF.